The clone carrying this T cell receptor (beta chain) was seen a few times. The antigen is undetermined. The data originate from a study of tumor-infiltrating lymphocytes in primary liver carcinoma. Study information: Tumors were staged T1-T3 N0M0 and measured about 4.2 to 10 cm across. Whole-study findings and limits: Owing to bulk unsorted samples, no comparison was made between CD4+ and CD8+ repertoires. Tumor top-250-clone fraction significantly exceeded that of blood (p = 0.039). Overlap in tumor-adjacent and tumor-blood pairs fell below that of tumor region pairs.

TCR beta cDNA came from around 500 ng total RNA, primed with a constant-region primer. Slightly modified ARM-PCR with three nested multiplex PCR rounds yielded TCR beta libraries. TRBV1-TRBV30 forward and Cbeta reverse primers drove the first two roughly 10-cycle rounds. In TCRdb, the multiplex PCR reads were re-called with MiXCR into one record per CDR3 protein. The sample records roughly 330,000 distinct CDR3 sequences, 65% being singletons. Unsorted whole blood yielded the blood RNA, and germline DNA was also extracted. Trimming left V 0 bases short and J 4 bases short, with 7 bases between. The CDR3 spans 13 residues. From germline, CDR1 is SGHNT and CDR2 YYREEE (reference sequence).

The sample was peripheral blood. This chain links TRBV5-4 with TRBJ2-5; D is unclear. The TCR was taken from a man aged 40-49 years with primary liver carcinoma and hepatitis B virus infection. CDR3 DNA sequence: TGTGCCAGCAGCTTGGACCGTCGAGAGACCCAGTACTTC. Its protein product is CASSLDRRETQYF.